This T cell receptor (beta chain) emerged from a study of OX40 agonist ivuxolimab in advanced cancers. Study observations and caveats: Compared with CD4+, CD8+ T cells on average had more expanded clones.

The repertoire was sequenced with immunoSEQ multiplex PCR; TCRdb's copy has only in-frame clones and lacks some. The sample comprises approximately 59,000 clones, 88% of which are singletons, and about 3.5% rests with the top ten. As for this clone: The target antigen is unknown.

It was autoimmune disease history or systemic immunosuppression that excluded patients. The sample in question was CD4+ or CD8+ T cells sorted from blood, obtained in a trial of the OX40 agonist ivuxolimab. This receptor was identified in an adult with an advanced solid tumor such as melanoma, head and neck, liver or kidney cancer.

CDR3 bases: TGTGCCAGCTGGCGGGGGCGGAACACTGAAGCTTTCTTT. It is translated as CASWRGRNTEAFF. The chain links TRBV6-1 to TRBJ1-1; possibly TRBD1 for D (6 bases). The CDR3 extends over 13 amino acids. Germline CDR1 is MNHNS and CDR2 is SASEGT. Between the trimmed V and J ends, which lost 8 bases and 1 base, there was a span of 11 bases.